Sequencing of this T cell receptor (beta chain) was carried out in a study of early T cells in non-severe SARS-CoV-2 infection. Across the study: Bulk RNA isolated from unsorted whole blood underwent sequencing; chains were not paired. The study's findings and limits: In VDJdb matching, anti-spike CD8 responses were favored while private and CD4 specificities went missing.

In the library, individual cDNA molecules carried attached unique molecular identifiers. TCRdb fed the 5' RACE reads into MiXCR, producing one record per CDR3 protein. The sample holds 55,000 to 80,000 distinct CDR3 sequences; roughly 12% are singletons and the top ten take approximately 4.2%. This clonotype was counted ten times or more. Its antigen is still unknown. The receptor's source is an adult who was a healthcare worker with PCR-confirmed SARS-CoV-2 infection or an uninfected control (not recorded which). Sample: whole blood.

The CDR3 loop reads CASRSHGGYEQYF. DNA for the CDR3: TGTGCCAGCAGGTCCCACGGAGGCTACGAGCAGTACTTC. V gene TRBV6-6 combines with J gene TRBJ2-7, with a tentative D call TRBD2 (5 bases). The CDR3 extends over 13 amino acids. CDR1 is MNHNY, CDR2 SVGAGI, per germline (reference sequence). The germline V and J ends were trimmed by 6 bases and 3 bases, with 12 bases remaining between them.